This T cell receptor beta chain was profiled in a study of T cell changes during pregnancy in multiple sclerosis. Sequencing used immunoSEQ multiplex PCR; TCRdb keeps in-frame clones, though not all of them. The sample lists just over 50,000 clones; about nine tenths were seen once. Germline V gene lookup returns CDR1 SGHNT and CDR2 YYREEE (reference sequence). V dropped 4 bases and J dropped 9 bases, with 29 bases sitting between them. The CDR3 sequence is 17 residues long. The sample here was CD4+ T cells from peripheral blood mononuclear cells, taken after pregnancy. This receptor was obtained from a female donor with multiple sclerosis, enrolled in a pregnancy study. The rearrangement joins TRBV5-4 to TRBJ2-7; D perhaps matches TRBD2 (6 bases). The CDR3 DNA follows: TGTGCCAGCAGCACCTACCGGGTAGGGGACCGCGGGACGGGGCAGTACTTC. Translating it yields CASSTYRVGDRGTGQYF. Together with reference TRBV5-4 and TRBJ2-7, the CDR3 gives the full variable domain: ETGVTQSPTHLIKTRGQQVTLRCSSQSGHNTVSWYQQALGQGPQFIFQYYREEENGRGNFPPRFSGLQFPNYSSELNVNALELDDSALYLCASSTYRVGDRGTGQYFGPGTRLTVT.